These 23 T cell receptor beta chains came from one sample sequenced in a study of shared clonotypes between healthy human individuals. Sequenced by immunoSEQ multiplex PCR; TCRdb stores in-frame clones only, minus some. The sample has about 1.1 million clones; approximately 77% are singletons. The sequenced sample consisted of memory CD4+ T cells from PBMCs. Documented subset: CD45RA-negative fraction. These receptors originate from a man between 18 and 35 years old in good health. Some clones in this sample may be carry-over from other donors' samples.

The chain links TRBV28 to TRBJ1-4; D gene uncertain. The germline V gene has CDR1 MDHEN and CDR2 SYDVKM. This CDR3 comprises 16 residues. Trimming took off 5 bases at V and 7 bases at J, with 20 bases between the two ends. For the CDR3, the DNA is TGTGCCAGCAGTCCACCCGGCCAGCTCACCCCTGAAAAACTGTTTTTT. Amino acids: CASSPPGQLTPEKLFF.

J is TRBJ1-2 and V is TRBV5-3; D ambiguous. TRBV5-3 is designated an ORF whose function remains uncertain. The ends were cut back, 0 bases at V and 13 bases at J, with 13 bases in the middle. CDR3 length: 12 amino acids. CDR3 sequence: CARSLAKLLFTF. Written as DNA, the CDR3 is TGTGCCAGAAGCTTGGCCAAGCTTCTGTTCACCTTC.

The table lists this clone with a count of one. The chain recombines TRBV10-1 with TRBJ2-2; tentative D call: TRBD1 (6 bases). Germline V gene data show CDR1 as WNHNN and CDR2 as SYGVQD (reference sequence). V shed 3 bases and J shed 6 bases, with 17 bases lying between them. This CDR3 comprises 16 residues. CDR3 loop: CASSEYKGELAGELFF. As DNA, the CDR3 is TGCGCCAGCAGTGAATATAAGGGGGAGCTAGCCGGGGAGCTGTTTTTT.

The rearrangement links TRBV5-1 to TRBJ1-2, with 7 positions matching TRBD1. CDR1 is SGHRS and CDR2 is YFSETQ in the germline V gene. With V trimmed by 2 bases and J by 5 bases, 6 bases remained unmatched. The CDR3 contains 14 residues. CDR3 DNA: TGCGCCAGCAGCTTTGGGGACAGACGTTATGGCTACACCTTC. As protein: CASSFGDRRYGYTF.

Worth noting for this clone: This same CDR3 is encoded by further DNA sequences in the sample. V gene TRBV29-1 combines with J gene TRBJ1-1; D call uncertain. This CDR3 contains 11 residues. Germline V gene data show CDR1 as SQVTM and CDR2 as ANQGSEA. V gave up 6 bases and J gave up 4 bases, with 9 bases separating them. CDR3 region: CSVGRGTEAFF. The CDR3 region has the DNA TGCAGCGTAGGGAGAGGCACTGAAGCTTTCTTT.

As to this clone: Other nucleotide sequences in the sample specify the same CDR3. The chain employs TRBV28 and TRBJ1-2; TRBD1 matches 7 bases. The germline gives CDR1 MDHEN, CDR2 SYDVKM. This CDR3 contains 15 residues. With V trimmed by 2 bases and J by 2 bases, 5 bases remained unmatched. For the CDR3, the DNA is TGTGCCAGCAGTTTAGGAGGGGGCGCGAACTATGGCTACACCTTC. This gives the protein CASSLGGGANYGYTF.

This clone was counted only a few times. V usage is TRBV7-2 and J usage is TRBJ1-1; tentatively, D is TRBD1 (6 bases). The CDR3 length is 14 residues. Germline CDR1 and CDR2: SGHTA and FQGNSA. Trimming cost V 2 bases and J 3 bases, with 10 bases left between them. The CDR3 region has the DNA TGTGCCAGCAGCTTACAAGGGGGGGACACTGAAGCTTTCTTT. Translation: CASSLQGGDTEAFF.

This chain connects TRBV28 to TRBJ2-5; TRBD1 matches 8 bases. Trimming removed 4 bases from V and 4 bases from J; junction bases left unmatched: 5. Germline V gene lookup returns CDR1 MDHEN and CDR2 SYDVKM. The CDR3 spans 14 residues. This CDR3 reads CASSSRTGTETQYF. The CDR3 nucleotides are TGTGCCAGCAGTTCCCGGACAGGGACAGAGACCCAGTACTTC.

Turning to this clone: The missing conserved phenylalanine or tryptophan at the end of this CDR3 makes a read error likely. The rearrangement joins TRBV30 to TRBJ1-1; the D is unclear. This CDR3 is built from 13 residues. Germline CDR1 is GTSNPN and CDR2 is SVGIG (reference sequence). V was pared by 4 bases and J by 4 bases, with 13 bases between. The CDR3 region is CAWILRRSTEAFL. CDR3 nucleotides: TGTGCCTGGATATTGCGGCGGAGCACTGAAGCTTTCCTT.

CDR3 region: CAWSVTGETAFF. The CDR3 coding sequence is TGTGCCTGGAGTGTTACGGGGGAGACAGCTTTCTTT. The chain is built from TRBV30 and TRBJ1-1; weak D call: TRBD1 (5 bases). Germline V gene data show CDR1 as GTSNPN and CDR2 as SVGIG (reference sequence). The CDR3 spans 12 residues. V dropped 0 bases and J dropped 10 bases, with 12 bases sitting between them.

The chain is built from TRBV4-1 and TRBJ2-3, with 9 bases that match TRBD1. J was trimmed by 4 bases and V by 2 bases; bases with no gene match: 10. CDR3 length equals 17 residues. Germline loops: CDR1 MGHRA, CDR2 YSYEKL. The CDR3 DNA reads TGCGCCAGCAGCCAAAGACCGGGACAGGGCCCTCCAGATACGCAGTATTTT. This translates into CASSQRPGQGPPDTQYF.

This chain connects TRBV19 to TRBJ2-7, with 11 bases lining up with TRBD1. Trimming cost V 5 bases and J 2 bases; bases outside gene matches: 5. The CDR3 sequence is 15 residues long. CDR1 LNHDA and CDR2 SQIVND come from the germline V gene (reference sequence). The CDR3 DNA follows: TGTGCCAGTAGTCCGAGGACAGGGGGCCCCTACGAGCAGTACTTC. Its translation: CASSPRTGGPYEQYF.

The gene calls are TRBV20-1 and TRBJ2-5; D is uncertain. The germline CDR1 and CDR2 sequences are DFQATT and SNEGSKA (reference sequence). V was pared by 6 bases and J by 9 bases, with 8 bases between. CDR3 length equals 9 residues. In DNA form, the CDR3 reads TGCAGTGCGGATCGCCCCCAGTACTTC. Amino acid sequence: CSADRPQYF.

This sequence joins TRBV9 and TRBJ1-4; 9 bases line up with TRBD1. The V gene's germline CDR1 is SGDLS and CDR2 YYNGEE. The CDR3 is made up of 15 amino acids. Trimming cost V 3 bases and J 5 bases; bases outside gene matches: 5. This CDR3 reads CASSASGTGNEKLFF. DNA of the CDR3: TGTGCCAGCAGCGCCTCCGGGACAGGGAATGAAAAACTGTTTTTT.

Concerning this clone: A read error likely explains this, since a far larger clone differs by one base. The same CDR3 can be traced to other DNA sequences in this sample. The CDR3 bases are TGTGCCAGCAGTTTGACAGGGAACACTGAAGCTTTCTTT. It codes for CASSLTGNTEAFF. The chain has TRBV28 and TRBJ1-1, with D possibly matching TRBD1 (6 bases). CDR3 length: 13 residues. V shed 3 bases and J shed 1 base, with 6 bases lying between them. CDR1 is MDHEN and CDR2 is SYDVKM in the germline V gene.

Note on this clone: Other DNA sequences from this sample encode an identical CDR3 as well. The V call is TRBV11-3, the J call TRBJ1-1; D is unclear. V lost 2 bases, J lost 1 base, and 5 bases lay in between. Per germline, CDR1 SGHNT and CDR2 YENEEA. The length of the CDR3 is 13 residues. CDR3 sequence (DNA): TGTGCCAGCAGCTTATTGGAGAACACTGAAGCTTTCTTT. As protein: CASSLLENTEAFF.

With respect to this clone: This sequence may be a read error, since a much larger clone differs from it by one base. V and J are TRBV14 and TRBJ2-1, with 10 bases aligning to TRBD2. The CDR3 length is 16 residues. Per germline, CDR1 SGHDN and CDR2 FVKESK. In DNA form, the CDR3 reads TGTGCCTGCAGCCGGGATAGCGGGAGGTGGATCGATGAGCAGTTCTTC. This encodes CACSRDSGRWIDEQFF.

Only one count was recorded for this clone. The chain combines TRBV6-5 with TRBJ1-2, with D possibly matching TRBD1 (5 bases). Trimming cost V 2 bases and J 2 bases, with 9 bases left between them. From germline, CDR1 is MNHEY and CDR2 SVGAGI. The CDR3 sequence is 14 residues long. The CDR3 DNA reads TGTGCCAGCAGTTACGCAGGGACGAACTATGGCTACACCTTC. Residues: CASSYAGTNYGYTF.

Of note for this clone: This sequence may be a read error, since a much larger clone differs from it by one base. V usage is TRBV4-3 and J usage is TRBJ2-7, with 9 bases lining up with TRBD1. V was pared by 0 bases and J by 3 bases, with 0 bases of the junction left unmatched. The CDR3 length is 14 residues. Germline V gene lookup returns CDR1 LGHNA and CDR2 YSLEER. The chain's CDR3 is CASSQETGGYEQYF. Here the CDR3 DNA reads TGCGCCAGCAGCCAAGAGACAGGGGGCTACGAGCAGTACTTC.

The table lists this clone with many counts. This chain links TRBV5-4 with TRBJ2-5, with TRBD2 as a possible D gene (5 bases). The CDR3 sequence is 13 residues long. V gave up 0 bases and J gave up 4 bases, with 7 bases separating them. Germline V gene lookup returns CDR1 SGHNT and CDR2 YYREEE (reference sequence). The CDR3 sequence: CASSLVRGETQYF. The DNA of the CDR3 is TGTGCCAGCAGCTTGGTACGGGGAGAGACCCAGTACTTC.

For this clone: The same CDR3 can be traced to other DNA sequences in this sample. The chain combines TRBV7-2 with TRBJ1-2; 9 bases align to TRBD1. Losses at the gene ends were 5 bases for V and 4 bases for J; bases not matched to a gene: 5. Germline-derived CDR1 and CDR2 are SGHTA and FQGNSA. The CDR3 extends over 14 amino acids. CDR3 loop: CASSIGQGSYGYTF. CDR3 sequence (DNA): TGTGCCAGCAGCATTGGACAGGGGAGCTATGGCTACACCTTC.

This clone has at least ten counts. The chain recombines TRBV2 with TRBJ1-1, with D tentatively TRBD1 (5 bases). Per the germline V gene, CDR1 is SNHLY and CDR2 is FYNNEI. V was cut by 11 bases and J by 11 bases, with 21 bases left in between. This CDR3 comprises 12 residues. CDR3 coding DNA: TGTGCCGGCGAACATCTTCTCCGGGACGCTTTCTTT. Its protein is CAGEHLLRDAFF. The full variable domain, completed using reference TRBV2 and TRBJ1-1, is EPEVTQTPSHQVTQMGQEVILRCVPISNHLYFYWYRQILGQKVEFLVSFYNNEISEKSEIFDDQFSVERPDGSNFTLKIRSTKLEDSAMYFCAGEHLLRDAFFGQGTRLTVV.

This clone came up a few times. In the same sample, other DNA sequences code for this CDR3. The rearrangement joins TRBV5-4 to TRBJ2-4; no firm D call. V lost 0 bases to trimming and J lost 7 bases, with 5 bases between them. Germline lookup yields CDR1 SGHNT and CDR2 YYREEE (reference sequence). This CDR3 spans 12 amino acids. CDR3 sequence (DNA): TGTGCCAGCAGCTTGGACCGGAACATTCAGTACTTC. Its translation: CASSLDRNIQYF.